The count of the clone carrying this TCR beta chain is one. This sample is drawn from a study of blood T cell repertoires in COVID-19. About the research overall: The study drew acute and convalescent COVID-19 samples from the United States, Italy and Spain. T cells, B-cell-depleted T cells, or PBMCs provided the cDNA or gDNA that served as material.

Per the study methods: Researchers report that nucleated cell counts were estimated from reference gene primer amplification. The repertoire was sequenced with immunoSEQ multiplex PCR; TCRdb's copy has only in-frame clones and lacks some. V and J calls and clone size are as listed in that table; D and trimming were resolved from the DNA. Here the sample spans about 150,000 clones, around 82% being singletons. V lost 4 bases and J 0 bases, leaving 11 bases between the germline ends. CDR3 length: 15 residues. Germline V gives CDR1 MNHNY, CDR2 SVGAGI (reference sequence). This sequence originates from a man between 18 and 35 years old with active or convalescent COVID-19. The chain combines TRBV6-6 with TRBJ2-3; D ambiguous. The sample consisted of peripheral blood. The CDR3 spells CASSLRVGSTDTQYF. As DNA, the CDR3 is TGTGCCAGCAGTTTACGTGTCGGGAGCACAGATACGCAGTATTTT.